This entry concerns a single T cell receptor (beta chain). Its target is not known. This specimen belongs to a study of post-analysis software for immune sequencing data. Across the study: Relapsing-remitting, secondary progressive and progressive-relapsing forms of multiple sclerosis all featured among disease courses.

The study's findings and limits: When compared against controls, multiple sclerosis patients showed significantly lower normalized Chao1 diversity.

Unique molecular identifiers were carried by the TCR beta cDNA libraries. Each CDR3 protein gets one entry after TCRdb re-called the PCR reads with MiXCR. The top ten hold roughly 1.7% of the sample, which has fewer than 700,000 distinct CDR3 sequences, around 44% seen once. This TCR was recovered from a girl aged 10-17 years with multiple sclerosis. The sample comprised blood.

The CDR3 is CAISDSTSGRNMGHEQYF. CDR3 coding DNA: TGTGCCATCAGTGACTCGACTAGCGGGAGGAATATGGGTCACGAGCAGTACTTC. V usage is TRBV10-3 and J usage is TRBJ2-7; 13 bases line up with TRBD2. Germline lookup yields CDR1 ENHRY and CDR2 SYGVKD. The CDR3 is made up of 18 amino acids. The junction had 13 bases not matched to a gene; V was cut back by 3 bases and J by 5 bases.